A single T cell receptor (beta chain) is shown here with its context. Its antigen is still unknown. The PCR ran on 60 Vbeta and 13 Jbeta primers. TCRdb's copy holds only in-frame clones and misses some; the assay was immunoSEQ multiplex PCR. The sample records 140,000 to 150,000 clones, 75% being singletons. The data were taken from a study of cytomegalovirus exposure and HLA in healthy donors. Study-wide background: Caucasian-associated ancestry cluster membership applied to approximately 84% of around 400 genotyped donors. Findings of the study overall: A few CMV-associated chains proved CMV antigen-specific in vitro. Indistinguishable V segments such as TRBV6-2 and TRBV6-3 were excluded. While the bulk of TCR sequences proved rare, some public TCRs turned up in many donors.

The junction had 4 bases not matched to a gene; V was cut back by 0 bases and J by 7 bases. CDR1 SGHRS and CDR2 YFSETQ come from the germline V gene. The CDR3 consists of 15 residues. Material: PBMCs. The V call is TRBV5-1, the J call TRBJ2-2; 9 bases are shared with TRBD1. The sequence came from a man aged 30 to 39 in good health and CMV-seronegative. The CDR3 DNA reads as TGCGCCAGCAGCTTGGGGGACAGGGATCACGGGGAGCTGTTTTTT. It is translated as CASSLGDRDHGELFF.